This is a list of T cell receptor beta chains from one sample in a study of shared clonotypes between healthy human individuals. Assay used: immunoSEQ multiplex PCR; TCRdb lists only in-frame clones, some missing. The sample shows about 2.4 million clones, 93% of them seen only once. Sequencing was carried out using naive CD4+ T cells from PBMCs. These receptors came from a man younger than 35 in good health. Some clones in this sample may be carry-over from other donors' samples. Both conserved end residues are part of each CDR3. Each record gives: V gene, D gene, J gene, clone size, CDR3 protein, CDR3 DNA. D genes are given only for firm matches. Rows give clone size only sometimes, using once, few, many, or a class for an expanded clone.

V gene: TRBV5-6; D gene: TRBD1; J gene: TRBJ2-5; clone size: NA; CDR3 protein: CASSSRGGVETQYF; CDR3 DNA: TGTGCCAGCAGTTCCCGAGGGGGCGTGGAGACCCAGTACTTC
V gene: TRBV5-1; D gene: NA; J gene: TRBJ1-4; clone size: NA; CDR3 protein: CASSQGAGVEKLFF; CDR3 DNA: TGCGCCAGCAGTCAAGGGGCCGGGGTGGAAAAACTGTTTTTT
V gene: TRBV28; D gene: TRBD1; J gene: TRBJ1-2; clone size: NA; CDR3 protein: CASSFTGTGAYGYTF; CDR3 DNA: TGTGCCAGCAGTTTTACCGGGACAGGGGCCTATGGCTACACCTTC
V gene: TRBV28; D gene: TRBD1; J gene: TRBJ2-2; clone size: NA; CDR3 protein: CASSPTGTGNTGELFF; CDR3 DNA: TGTGCCAGCAGTCCGACCGGGACAGGGAACACCGGGGAGCTGTTTTTT
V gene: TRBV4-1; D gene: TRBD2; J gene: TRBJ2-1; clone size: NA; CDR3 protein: CASSQSGLAGNEQFF; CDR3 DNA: TGCGCCAGCAGCCAATCGGGACTAGCGGGAAATGAGCAGTTCTTC
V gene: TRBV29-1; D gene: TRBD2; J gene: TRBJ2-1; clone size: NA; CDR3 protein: CSVLRTSGNNEQFF; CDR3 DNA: TGCAGCGTCTTAAGGACTAGCGGGAACAATGAGCAGTTCTTC
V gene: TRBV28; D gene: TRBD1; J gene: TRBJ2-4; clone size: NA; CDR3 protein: CASSSGTGRAQYF; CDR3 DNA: TGTGCCAGCAGCTCCGGGACAGGGAGGGCTCAGTACTTC
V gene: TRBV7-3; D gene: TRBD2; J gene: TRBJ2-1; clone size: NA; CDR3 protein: CASSLATSGFYNEQFF; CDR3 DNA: TGTGCCAGCAGCTTAGCGACTAGCGGGTTCTACAATGAGCAGTTCTTC
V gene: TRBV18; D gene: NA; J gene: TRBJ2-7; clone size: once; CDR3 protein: CASSRGQNYEQYF; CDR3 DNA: TGTGCCAGCTCCCGGGGCCAGAACTACGAGCAGTACTTC
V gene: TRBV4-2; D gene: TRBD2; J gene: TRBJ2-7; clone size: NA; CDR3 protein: CASSQPLIAGAGIMEQYF; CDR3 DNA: TGTGCCAGCAGCCAACCTTTAATAGCGGGAGCTGGGATTATGGAGCAGTACTTC
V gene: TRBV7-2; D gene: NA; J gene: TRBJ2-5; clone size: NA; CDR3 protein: CASSLETGRDQTQYF; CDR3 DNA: TGTGCCAGCAGCTTAGAGACAGGACGAGACCAGACCCAGTACTTC
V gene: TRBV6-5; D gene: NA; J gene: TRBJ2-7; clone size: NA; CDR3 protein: CASSYSRSRIREQYF; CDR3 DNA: TGTGCCAGCAGTTACTCAAGATCCCGCATCAGGGAGCAGTACTTC
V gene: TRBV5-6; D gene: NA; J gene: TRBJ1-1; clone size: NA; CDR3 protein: CASSYSNRNTEAFF; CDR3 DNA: TGTGCCAGCAGCTATTCGAATAGGAACACTGAAGCTTTCTTT
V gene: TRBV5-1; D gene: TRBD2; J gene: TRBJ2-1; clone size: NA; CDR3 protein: CASARGAGGFDEQFF; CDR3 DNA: TGCGCCAGCGCCCGAGGGGCGGGAGGGTTCGATGAGCAGTTCTTC
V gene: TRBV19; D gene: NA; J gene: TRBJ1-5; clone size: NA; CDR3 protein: CASLDLKSNQPQHF; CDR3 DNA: TGTGCCAGTTTAGACCTGAAGAGCAATCAGCCCCAGCATTTT
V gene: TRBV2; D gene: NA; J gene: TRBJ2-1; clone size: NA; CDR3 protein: CAGKDYNEQFF; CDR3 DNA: TGTGCCGGAAAGGACTACAATGAGCAGTTCTTC
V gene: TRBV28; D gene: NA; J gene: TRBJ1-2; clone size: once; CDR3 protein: CASSLEALDNYGYTF; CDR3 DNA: TGTGCCAGCAGTTTAGAGGCGTTAGACAACTATGGCTACACCTTC
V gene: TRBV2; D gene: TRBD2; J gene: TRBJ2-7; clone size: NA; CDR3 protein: CASSEASGNYEQYF; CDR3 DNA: TGTGCCAGCAGTGAGGCTAGCGGGAACTACGAGCAGTACTTC
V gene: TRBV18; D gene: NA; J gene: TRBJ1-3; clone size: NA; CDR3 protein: CASSPVTGKSSGNTIYF; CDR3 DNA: TGTGCCAGCTCACCAGTAACAGGGAAGAGCTCTGGAAACACCATATATTTT
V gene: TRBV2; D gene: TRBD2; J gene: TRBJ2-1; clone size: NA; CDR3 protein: CASSRTSGRGEQFF; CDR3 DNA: TGTGCCAGCAGCCGGACTAGCGGGAGGGGTGAGCAGTTCTTC
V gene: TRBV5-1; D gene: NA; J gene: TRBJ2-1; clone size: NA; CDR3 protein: CASSLDHGQAGEQFF; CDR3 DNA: TGCGCCAGCAGCTTGGATCACGGACAGGCGGGGGAGCAGTTCTTC
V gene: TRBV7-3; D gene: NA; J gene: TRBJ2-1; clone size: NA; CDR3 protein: CASSTWTGANEQFF; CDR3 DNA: TGTGCCAGCAGCACCTGGACGGGGGCTAATGAGCAGTTCTTC
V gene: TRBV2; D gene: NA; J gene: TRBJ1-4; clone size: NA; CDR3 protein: CASSLRQTNEKLFF; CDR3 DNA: TGTGCCAGCAGTCTTCGACAGACTAATGAAAAACTGTTTTTT
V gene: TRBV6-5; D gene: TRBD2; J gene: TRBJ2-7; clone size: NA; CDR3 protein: CASSYSRLAGVYEQYF; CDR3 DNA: TGTGCCAGCAGTTACTCGAGACTAGCGGGAGTCTACGAGCAGTACTTC
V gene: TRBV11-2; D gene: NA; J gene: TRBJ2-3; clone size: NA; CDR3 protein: CASSLQRGIGTDTQYF; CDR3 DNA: TGTGCCAGCAGCCTACAAAGGGGGATCGGCACAGATACGCAGTATTTT
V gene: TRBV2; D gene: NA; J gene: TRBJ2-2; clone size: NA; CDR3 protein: CASSYAGQGTGELFF; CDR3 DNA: TGTGCCAGCAGTTATGCGGGGCAGGGCACCGGGGAGCTGTTTTTT
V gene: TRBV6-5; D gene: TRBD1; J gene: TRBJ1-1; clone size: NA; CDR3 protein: CASSSGQGRMITEAFF; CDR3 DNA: TGTGCCAGCAGTTCTGGACAGGGCCGGATGATCACTGAAGCTTTCTTT
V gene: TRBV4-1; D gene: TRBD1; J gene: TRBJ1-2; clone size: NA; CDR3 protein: CASSQRGLDYGYTF; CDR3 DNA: TGCGCCAGCAGCCAAAGGGGGCTCGACTATGGCTACACCTTC
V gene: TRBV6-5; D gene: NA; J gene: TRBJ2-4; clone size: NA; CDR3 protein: CASSLGGIAKNIQYF; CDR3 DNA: TGTGCCAGCAGTTTGGGGGGAATAGCCAAAAACATTCAGTACTTC
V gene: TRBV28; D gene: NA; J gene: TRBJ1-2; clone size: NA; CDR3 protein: CASSLGGSGPISLGYTF; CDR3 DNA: TGTGCCAGCAGTTTAGGGGGCTCAGGTCCAATATCGCTTGGCTACACCTTC
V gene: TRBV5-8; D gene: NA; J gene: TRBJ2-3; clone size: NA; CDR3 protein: CASSLGSSASTDTQYF; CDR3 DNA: TGTGCCAGCAGCTTGGGGTCTAGCGCTAGCACAGATACGCAGTATTTT
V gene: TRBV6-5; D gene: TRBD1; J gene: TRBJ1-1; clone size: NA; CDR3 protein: CASSPTGVSPEAFF; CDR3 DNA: TGTGCCAGCAGTCCGACAGGGGTGAGTCCTGAAGCTTTCTTT